The subject of this entry is one T cell receptor beta chain. Antigen unknown. The CDR3 consists of 17 residues. Germline V gene lookup returns CDR1 MGHDK and CDR2 SYGVNS. Trimming took 8 bases from V and 1 from J; bases not matched to a gene: 9. The data are from a study of cytomegalovirus exposure and HLA in healthy donors. Study-wide results and limits: Listed as cytomegalovirus-associated were approximately 160 TCR beta chains. Roughly even sequencing depth across donors was the assumption behind the presence/absence analyses.

Vbeta (60) and Jbeta (13) primers were used in the PCR. Measured with immunoSEQ multiplex PCR; TCRdb has only the in-frame clones, and not every one. In the table there are under 150,000 clones, approximately 87% of which are singletons. Sequenced material: PBMCs. The receptor was isolated from a woman between 25 and 40 years old in good health and CMV-seronegative. The V call is TRBV25-1, the J call TRBJ2-3; 13 bases agree with TRBD2. The CDR3 sequence: CASRGAGTSGGTDTQYF. Here the CDR3 DNA reads TGTGCCAGCCGGGGTGCCGGGACTAGCGGGGGCACAGATACGCAGTATTTT.